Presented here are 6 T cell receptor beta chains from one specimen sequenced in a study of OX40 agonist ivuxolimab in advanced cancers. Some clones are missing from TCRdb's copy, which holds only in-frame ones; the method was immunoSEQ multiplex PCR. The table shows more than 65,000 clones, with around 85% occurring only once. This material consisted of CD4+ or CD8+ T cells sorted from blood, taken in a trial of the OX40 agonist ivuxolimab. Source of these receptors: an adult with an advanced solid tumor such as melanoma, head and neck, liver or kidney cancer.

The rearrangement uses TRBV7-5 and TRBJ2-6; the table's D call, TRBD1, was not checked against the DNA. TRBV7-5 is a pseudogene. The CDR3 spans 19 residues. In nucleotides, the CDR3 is TGTGCCAGAAGCTATGGGCCGGGACAGGGGGCTGGTGGGGCCAACGTCCTGACTTTC. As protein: CARSYGPGQGAGGANVLTF.

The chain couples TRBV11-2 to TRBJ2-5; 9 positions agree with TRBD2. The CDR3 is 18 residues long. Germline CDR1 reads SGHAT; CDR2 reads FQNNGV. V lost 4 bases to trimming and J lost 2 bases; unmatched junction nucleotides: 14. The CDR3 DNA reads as TGTGCCAGCAGCTATGGGGTGATAGCGGGAGTAGGTCAAGAGACCCAGTACTTC. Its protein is CASSYGVIAGVGQETQYF.

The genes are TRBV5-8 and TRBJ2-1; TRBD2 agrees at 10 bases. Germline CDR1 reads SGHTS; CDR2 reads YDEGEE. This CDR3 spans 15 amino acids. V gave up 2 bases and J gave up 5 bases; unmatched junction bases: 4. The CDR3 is CASSLAGGSHNEQFF. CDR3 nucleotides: TGTGCCAGCAGCTTAGCGGGAGGGTCACACAATGAGCAGTTCTTC.

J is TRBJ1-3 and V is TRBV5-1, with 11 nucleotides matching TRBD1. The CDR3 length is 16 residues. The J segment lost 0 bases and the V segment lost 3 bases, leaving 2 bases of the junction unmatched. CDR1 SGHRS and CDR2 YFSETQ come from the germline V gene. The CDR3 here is CASSWGQGVSGNTIYF. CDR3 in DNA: TGCGCCAGCAGCTGGGGACAGGGGGTCTCTGGAAACACCATATATTTT.

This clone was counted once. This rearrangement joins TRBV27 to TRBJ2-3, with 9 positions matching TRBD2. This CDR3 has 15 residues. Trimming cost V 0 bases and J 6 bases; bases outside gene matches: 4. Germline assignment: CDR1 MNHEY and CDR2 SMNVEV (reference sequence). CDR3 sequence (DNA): TGTGCCAGCAGTTTATCTGCCAGCGGGGGGGATACGCAGTATTTT. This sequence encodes CASSLSASGGDTQYF.

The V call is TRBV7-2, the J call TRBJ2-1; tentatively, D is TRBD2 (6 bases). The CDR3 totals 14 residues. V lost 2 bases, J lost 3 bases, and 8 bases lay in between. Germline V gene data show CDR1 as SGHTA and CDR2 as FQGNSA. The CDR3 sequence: CASSLMTSYNEQFF. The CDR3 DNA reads TGTGCCAGCAGCTTAATGACTAGCTACAATGAGCAGTTCTTC.